The clone carrying this T cell receptor (beta chain) came up once. The data were taken from a study of control samples from healthy donors and cancer patients. The length of the CDR3 is 13 residues. Losses at the gene ends were 8 bases for V and 5 bases for J; bases not matched to a gene: 9. Germline CDR1 reads SGHRS; CDR2 reads YFSETQ. The data were produced by immunoSEQ multiplex PCR, yet TCRdb's version contains in-frame clones alone and is incomplete. The data show approximately 58,000 clones, around 87% seen once. Material for sequencing was PBMCs. The rearrangement joins TRBV5-1 to TRBJ1-1, with 7 bases identical to TRBD1. This receptor was obtained from a woman aged 60-75 years with lung cancer. The CDR3 DNA reads as TGCGCCAGTAATTACAGGGGTGGGACTGAAGCTTTCTTT. As protein: CASNYRGGTEAFF.